Listed here are 23 T cell receptor beta chains from one sample, sequenced in a study of T-cell reconstitution after alpha-beta-depleted transplantation in children. As it was prepared, the TCRbeta library received unique molecular identifiers. TCRdb independently ran MiXCR on the PCR reads; one entry per CDR3 protein. The table lists over 200,000 distinct CDR3 sequences, about 8.7% of them singletons, with about 40% in the top ten. The starting material was PBMCs, mostly from graft donor cells, obtained 360 days after TCRalphabeta/CD19-depleted stem cell transplant. Receptors originate from a male patient between 2 and 15 years old who had a stem cell transplant for acute myeloid leukemia, so the T cells may come from the graft donor.

The chain joins TRBV7-3 to TRBJ1-2, with 8 bases fitting TRBD1. The CDR3 spans 15 residues. V shed 7 bases, J shed 6 bases, and the junction held 13 bases outside the gene matches. Germline values: CDR1 SGHTA, CDR2 FQGTGA. CDR3 sequence (DNA): TGTGCCAGCAACGACCCCGACAGGGGTATACATGGCTACACCTTC. This codes for CASNDPDRGIHGYTF.

This clonotype was counted ten times or more. This chain joins TRBV7-2 and TRBJ2-1; the match to TRBD2 covers 10 bases. V shed 7 bases and J 4 bases; nucleotides not matched to a gene: 13. The CDR3 covers 17 residues. Germline V gene lookup returns CDR1 SGHTA and CDR2 FQGNSA. The CDR3 reads CASNPSPTSGRYNEQFF. The CDR3 DNA reads TGTGCCAGCAACCCTTCTCCGACTAGCGGGCGGTACAATGAGCAGTTCTTC.

This clonotype came up many times. The genes are TRBV10-3 and TRBJ2-1; 9 bases are a match to TRBD2. Per germline, CDR1 ENHRY and CDR2 SYGVKD. This CDR3 comprises 15 residues. J was trimmed by 7 bases and V by 4 bases; bases with no gene match: 8. The CDR3 here is CAISVWREGSNEQFF. Here the CDR3 DNA reads TGTGCCATCAGTGTTTGGCGGGAGGGCAGTAATGAGCAGTTCTTC.

The table lists this clonotype with many counts. The CDR3 region is CSARHGASGIEQYF. CDR3 in DNA: TGCAGTGCTAGACACGGGGCTAGCGGGATCGAGCAGTACTTC. This chain links TRBV20-1 with TRBJ2-7, with TRBD2 matching over 9 bases. V dropped 2 bases and J dropped 6; count of bases not matched to a gene: 8. Germline CDR1 and CDR2: DFQATT and SNEGSKA (reference sequence). This CDR3 region has 14 residues.

There are many counts of this clonotype. This chain uses TRBV20-1 with TRBJ2-1; possible D gene TRBD1, 6 bases. The CDR3 sequence is 16 residues long. The V and J ends lost 0 bases and 0 bases respectively, with 12 bases between them. Germline CDR1 and CDR2: DFQATT and SNEGSKA (reference sequence). The CDR3 nucleotides read TGCAGTGCTAGAGATCACCAGGGGAGCTCCTACAATGAGCAGTTCTTC. It encodes CSARDHQGSSYNEQFF.

This clonotype was observed a handful of times. This rearrangement joins TRBV7-3 to TRBJ2-2, with TRBD1 matching over 9 bases. V was pared by 4 bases and J by 8 bases, with 5 bases of the junction left unmatched. The CDR3 covers 14 residues. Germline V gene data show CDR1 as SGHTA and CDR2 as FQGTGA. Written as DNA, the CDR3 is TGTGCCAGCAGCTGGACAGGGGCGGCTGGGGAGCTGTTTTTT. Encoded protein: CASSWTGAAGELFF.

DNA of the CDR3: TGTGCCAGCAGTCACCACGGCGACAGCAACGAGCAGTACTTC. Protein sequence: CASSHHGDSNEQYF. The J gene is TRBJ2-7, the V gene TRBV6-2 or TRBV6-3; weak D call: TRBD1 (5 bases). With 5 bases removed from V and 5 bases from J, the gap between germline ends came to 16 bases. Germline V gene sequence: CDR1 MNHEY, CDR2 SVGEGT. This CDR3 region has 14 residues.

Ten or more counts support this clonotype. The V and J genes are TRBV5-1 and TRBJ2-3; maybe TRBD1 (6 bases). The CDR3 extends over 13 amino acids. Germline-derived CDR1 and CDR2 are SGHRS and YFSETQ. Trimming left V 4 bases short and J 4 bases short, with 10 bases between. The DNA for the CDR3 is TGCGCCAGCAGCGAGGGACACTCAGATACGCAGTATTTT. This gives the protein CASSEGHSDTQYF.

The V gene is TRBV29-1, the J gene TRBJ2-1, with 14 bases that match TRBD2. Germline CDR1 and CDR2: SQVTM and ANQGSEA. The CDR3 contains 17 residues. After removal of 7 bases from V and 0 bases from J, the junction contained 8 bases not matched to a gene. The DNA for the CDR3 is TGCAGCGCTGGGACTAGCGGGAGCCCCAGCTCCTACAATGAGCAGTTCTTC. Translating it yields CSAGTSGSPSSYNEQFF.

This clonotype was observed at least ten times. The CDR3 loop is CSVKVQRGSYNEQFF. CDR3 DNA sequence: TGCAGCGTTAAGGTCCAGCGGGGTTCCTACAATGAGCAGTTCTTC. The V call is TRBV29-1, the J call TRBJ2-1; TRBD2 matches 7 bases. Trimming took 5 bases from V and 1 from J; bases not matched to a gene: 8. The CDR3 runs 15 residues. Germline V gene data show CDR1 as SQVTM and CDR2 as ANQGSEA.

The genes are TRBV6-5 and TRBJ2-7; 9 bases align to TRBD2. The germline gives CDR1 MNHEY, CDR2 SVGAGI. Losses at the gene ends were 2 bases for V and 5 bases for J; bases not matched to a gene: 10. The CDR3 extends over 16 amino acids. The DNA for the CDR3 is TGTGCCAGCAGTTACGATCCGGGACTAGCACTCAACGAGCAGTACTTC. The encoded protein is CASSYDPGLALNEQYF.

V gene TRBV28 combines with J gene TRBJ1-1; D may be TRBD1 (6 bases). This CDR3 has 15 amino acids. The germline V and J ends were trimmed by 3 bases and 4 bases, with 15 bases remaining between them. Germline values: CDR1 MDHEN, CDR2 SYDVKM. CDR3 DNA: TGTGCCAGCAGTTTTCATGACAGGATCTTCACTGAAGCTTTCTTT. It specifies CASSFHDRIFTEAFF.

This clonotype was seen many times. The chain uses TRBV10-3 and TRBJ2-2, with D hard to call. V was pared by 0 bases and J by 0 bases, with 2 bases between. The CDR3 is 14 amino acids. Germline CDR1 ENHRY, CDR2 SYGVKD. The CDR3 sequence: CAISESPNTGELFF. The CDR3 DNA reads TGTGCCATCAGTGAGTCCCCGAACACCGGGGAGCTGTTTTTT.

This clonotype has more than one count but fewer than ten. J is TRBJ1-5 and V is TRBV3-1; tentative D call: TRBD1 (6 bases). Trimming pared 4 bases from V and 1 base from J, leaving 11 bases between. Germline CDR1 is LGHDT and CDR2 is YNNKEL (reference sequence). The CDR3 loop spans 15 amino acids. Here the CDR3 reads CASSPTTGSNQPQHF. The DNA of the CDR3 is TGTGCCAGCAGCCCGACTACAGGGAGCAATCAGCCCCAGCATTTT.

This clonotype was observed many times. The V call is TRBV5-1, the J call TRBJ2-5; weak D call: TRBD1 (6 bases). The CDR3 length is 11 residues. Looked up from germline, CDR1 is SGHRS and CDR2 is YFSETQ. The ends were cut back, 6 bases at V and 5 bases at J, with 8 bases in the middle. The CDR3 bases are TGCGCCAGCACAGGGGTGGAGACCCAGTACTTC. It is translated as CASTGVETQYF.

V usage is TRBV5-4 and J usage is TRBJ1-5; no firm D call. The CDR3 totals 17 residues. Deletions cut 4 bases from V and 4 bases from J, with 21 bases between. Per germline, CDR1 SGHNT and CDR2 YYREEE (reference sequence). CDR3 region: CASSLGPLRGGNQPQHF. DNA of the CDR3: TGTGCCAGCAGCCTCGGGCCTCTTAGAGGAGGTAATCAGCCCCAGCATTTT.

The chain carries TRBV5-1 and TRBJ2-2; D unresolved. Germline loops: CDR1 SGHRS, CDR2 YFSETQ. CDR3 length: 12 amino acids. With 4 bases removed from V and 4 bases from J, the gap between germline ends came to 5 bases. CDR3 loop: CASSLPTGELFF. The CDR3 DNA is TGCGCCAGCAGCCTCCCCACCGGGGAGCTGTTTTTT.

The rearrangement links TRBV11-1 to TRBJ1-1, with 9 nucleotides matching TRBD1. The V and J ends lost 6 bases and 0 bases, in that order; junction bases with no gene match: 5. CDR3 length: 15 amino acids. The germline gives CDR1 SGHAT, CDR2 FQDESV (reference sequence). CDR3 DNA: TGTGCCAGCAGAAATACAGGGGGCATGAACACTGAAGCTTTCTTT. It yields the protein CASRNTGGMNTEAFF.

This clonotype was seen more than once but under ten times. The chain joins TRBV29-1 to TRBJ2-5, with D unresolved. Germline V gene lookup returns CDR1 SQVTM and CDR2 ANQGSEA. This CDR3 comprises 14 residues. V was shortened by 5 bases and J by 2 bases, with 15 bases between the two germline ends. The DNA for the CDR3 is TGCAGCGTTAGTTCGAGGCTGACTCAAGAGACCCAGTACTTC. This encodes CSVSSRLTQETQYF.

This clonotype was seen a single time. The gene calls are TRBV11-2 and TRBJ2-4, with 16 bases fitting TRBD2. J gave up 0 bases and V 5 bases, and 4 bases lay outside the gene matches. CDR3 length: 18 residues. Germline CDR1 reads SGHAT; CDR2 reads FQNNGV. Here the CDR3 DNA reads TGTGCCAGCAGCCCGGGACTAGCGGGAGGGGTAGCCAAAAACATTCAGTACTTC. Translation: CASSPGLAGGVAKNIQYF.

There are many counts of this clonotype. The CDR3 sequence is CASSRRVADTQYF. The CDR3 bases are TGTGCCAGCTCCCGGAGGGTAGCAGATACGCAGTATTTT. The gene calls are TRBV18 and TRBJ2-3; tentatively, D is TRBD2 (6 bases). Germline V CDR1 and CDR2: KGHSH, LQKENI. The CDR3 spans 13 residues. Deletions cut 6 bases from V and 4 bases from J, with 11 bases between.

This clonotype was counted many times. The chain is built from TRBV7-2 and TRBJ2-7, with 7 bases aligning to TRBD2. The germline CDR1 and CDR2 sequences are SGHTA and FQGNSA. The CDR3 runs 15 residues. Germline trimming cut 0 bases from V and 3 bases from J; bases unmatched to any gene: 5. The DNA of the CDR3 is TGTGCCAGCAGCTTAGCGCCTAGCGGTGTCTACGAGCAGTACGTC. It encodes CASSLAPSGVYEQYV.

The chain uses TRBV7-3 and TRBJ2-3; TRBD1 is a possible D gene (6 bases). The CDR3 is 15 residues long. Germline values: CDR1 SGHTA, CDR2 FQGTGA. Trimming shortened V by 1 base and J by 2 bases, and 10 bases separated the two germline ends. The CDR3 DNA follows: TGTGCCAGCAGCTTAATAGGGGACAACACAGATACGCAGTATTTT. Protein product: CASSLIGDNTDTQYF.